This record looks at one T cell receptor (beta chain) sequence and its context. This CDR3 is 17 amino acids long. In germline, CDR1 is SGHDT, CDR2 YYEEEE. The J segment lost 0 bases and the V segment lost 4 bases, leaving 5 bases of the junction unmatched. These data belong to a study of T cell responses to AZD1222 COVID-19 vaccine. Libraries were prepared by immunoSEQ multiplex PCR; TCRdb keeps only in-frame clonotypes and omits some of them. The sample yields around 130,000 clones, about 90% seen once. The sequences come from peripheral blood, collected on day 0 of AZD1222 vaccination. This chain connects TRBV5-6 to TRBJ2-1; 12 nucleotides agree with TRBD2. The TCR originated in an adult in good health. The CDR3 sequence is CASSQGLAGYSYNEQFF. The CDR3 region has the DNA TGTGCCAGCAGCCAAGGACTAGCGGGATACTCCTACAATGAGCAGTTCTTC. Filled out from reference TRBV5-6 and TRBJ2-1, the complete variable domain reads DAGVTQSPTHLIKTRGQQVTLRCSPKSGHDTVSWYQQALGQGPQFIFQYYEEEERQRGNFPDRFSGHQFPNYSSELNVNALLLGDSALYLCASSQGLAGYSYNEQFFGPGTRLTVL.